These 7 T cell receptor beta chains were sequenced from one sample in a study of blood T cell repertoires in COVID-19. Profiled with immunoSEQ multiplex PCR; TCRdb holds only in-frame clones, not every one. This table holds just over 60,000 clones, over 60% found once. The source material was peripheral blood. The receptor source for this set is a man aged 30-40 years with COVID-19, enrolled during active disease.

The genes are TRBV6-5 and TRBJ1-3; tentative D call: TRBD1 (6 bases). V dropped 6 bases and J dropped 11 bases, with 11 bases sitting between them. The CDR3 extends over 11 amino acids. Germline V gene sequence: CDR1 MNHEY, CDR2 SVGAGI. The CDR3 loop is CASRLEGAIYF. The CDR3 coding sequence is TGTGCCAGCAGACTCGAGGGGGCCATATATTTT.

The V gene is TRBV7-2, the J gene TRBJ2-7; D is perhaps TRBD2 (6 bases). CDR3 size: 15 residues. Trimming pared 1 base from V and 7 bases from J, leaving 17 bases between. The germline V gene has CDR1 SGHTA and CDR2 FQGNSA. CDR3 residues: CASSLGEASAREQYF. The CDR3 DNA is TGTGCCAGCAGCTTAGGGGAGGCGTCGGCTAGGGAGCAGTACTTC.

V is TRBV7-9 and J is TRBJ1-2; D is unresolved. V lost 3 bases to trimming and J lost 8 bases, with 7 bases between them. This CDR3 comprises 11 residues. The germline CDR1 and CDR2 sequences are SEHNR and FQNEAQ (reference sequence). CDR3 amino acids: CASSFNGGYTF. CDR3 nucleotide sequence: TGTGCCAGCAGCTTCAACGGGGGCTACACCTTC.

This clone was counted a single time. CDR3 nucleotide sequence: TGTGCCTGGAAAAGATTGGGACAGGGCTTCTCTGGGGCCAACGTCCTGACTTTC. Translation gives CAWKRLGQGFSGANVLTF. The V call is TRBV30, the J call TRBJ2-6, with 9 bases aligning to TRBD1. The CDR3 is made up of 18 amino acids. Germline-derived CDR1 and CDR2 are GTSNPN and SVGIG (reference sequence). Trimming at V came to 4 bases and at J to 0 bases, leaving 10 bases not matched to a gene.

V and J are TRBV19 and TRBJ1-2; TRBD1 agrees at 8 bases. The trim removed 5 bases at V and 0 bases at J, leaving 8 bases unmatched. Germline V gene lookup returns CDR1 LNHDA and CDR2 SQIVND (reference sequence). There are 16 residues in the CDR3. Here the CDR3 DNA reads TGTGCCAGTAGTCCTTCGACAGGGGTCGCTAACTATGGCTACACCTTC. This translates into CASSPSTGVANYGYTF.

Concerning this clone itself: This CDR3 is missing its conserved last phenylalanine or tryptophan, likely due to a read error. It is unclear where the CDR3 begins or ends on the DNA, so no DNA is shown, and the CDR3 is as TCRdb lists it. The V call is TRBV6-5, the J call TRBJ1-2; the tabulated D call, TRBD1, remains unverified against the DNA. Germline loops: CDR1 MNHEY, CDR2 SVGAGI. The CDR3 is made up of 14 amino acids, end residues included. The chain's CDR3 is CASSNRGHLTGLSL.

The rearrangement links TRBV6-5 to TRBJ2-3; 15 bases are a match to TRBD2. Trimming removed 6 bases from V and 6 bases from J; junction bases left unmatched: 4. Germline V gene sequence: CDR1 MNHEY, CDR2 SVGAGI. This CDR3 comprises 15 residues. The CDR3: CASRGLAGGGDTQYF. The CDR3 nucleotides read TGTGCCAGCAGGGGACTAGCGGGAGGAGGGGATACGCAGTATTTT.